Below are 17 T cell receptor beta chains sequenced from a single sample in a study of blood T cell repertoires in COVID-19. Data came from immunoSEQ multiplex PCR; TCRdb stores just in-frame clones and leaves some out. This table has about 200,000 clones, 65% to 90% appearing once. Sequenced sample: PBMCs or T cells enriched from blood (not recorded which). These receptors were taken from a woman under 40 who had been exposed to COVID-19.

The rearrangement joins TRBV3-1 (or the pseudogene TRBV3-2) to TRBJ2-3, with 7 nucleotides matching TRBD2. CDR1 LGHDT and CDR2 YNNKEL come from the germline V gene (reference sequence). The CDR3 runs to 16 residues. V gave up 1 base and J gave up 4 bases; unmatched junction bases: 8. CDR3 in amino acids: CASSQGRPLAADTQYF. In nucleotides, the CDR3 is TGTGCCAGCAGCCAAGGGCGCCCTCTAGCGGCAGATACGCAGTATTTT.

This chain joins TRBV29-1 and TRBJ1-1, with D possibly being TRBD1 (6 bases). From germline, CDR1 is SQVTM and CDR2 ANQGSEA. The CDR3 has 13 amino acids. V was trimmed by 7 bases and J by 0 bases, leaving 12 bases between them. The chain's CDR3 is CSAPGTLNTEAFF. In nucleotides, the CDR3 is TGCAGCGCCCCCGGGACACTGAACACTGAAGCTTTCTTT.

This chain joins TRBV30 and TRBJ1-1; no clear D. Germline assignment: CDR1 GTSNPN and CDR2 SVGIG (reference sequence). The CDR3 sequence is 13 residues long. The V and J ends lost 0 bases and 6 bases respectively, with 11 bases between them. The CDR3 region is CAWSVLGFSEAFF. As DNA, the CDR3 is TGTGCCTGGAGTGTACTCGGGTTCTCTGAAGCTTTCTTT.

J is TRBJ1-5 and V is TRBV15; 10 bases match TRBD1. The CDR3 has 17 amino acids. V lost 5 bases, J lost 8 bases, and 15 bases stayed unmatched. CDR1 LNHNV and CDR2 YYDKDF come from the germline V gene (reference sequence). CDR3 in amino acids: CATSSRSRTGGFEPQHF. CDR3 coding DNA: TGTGCCACCAGCTCCAGGTCAAGGACAGGGGGTTTTGAGCCCCAGCATTTT.

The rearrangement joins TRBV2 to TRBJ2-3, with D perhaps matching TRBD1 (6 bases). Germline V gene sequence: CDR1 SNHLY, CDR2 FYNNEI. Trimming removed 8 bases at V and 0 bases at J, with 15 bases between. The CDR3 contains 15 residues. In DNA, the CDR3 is TGTGCCAGCGGGCAGACAGGAAGAAGCACAGATACGCAGTATTTT. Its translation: CASGQTGRSTDTQYF.

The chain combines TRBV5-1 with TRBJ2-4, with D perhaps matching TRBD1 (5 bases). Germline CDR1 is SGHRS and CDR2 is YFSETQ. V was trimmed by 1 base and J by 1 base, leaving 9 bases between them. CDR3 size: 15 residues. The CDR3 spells CASSLWGEAKNIQYF. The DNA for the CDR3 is TGCGCCAGCAGCTTGTGGGGCGAGGCCAAAAACATTCAGTACTTC.

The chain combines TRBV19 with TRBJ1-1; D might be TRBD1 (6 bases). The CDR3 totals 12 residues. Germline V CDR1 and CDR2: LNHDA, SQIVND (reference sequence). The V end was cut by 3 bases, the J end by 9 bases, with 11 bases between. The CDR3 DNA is TGTGCCAGTAGTATTGGGGGGGGCCAAGCTTTCTTT. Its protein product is CASSIGGGQAFF.

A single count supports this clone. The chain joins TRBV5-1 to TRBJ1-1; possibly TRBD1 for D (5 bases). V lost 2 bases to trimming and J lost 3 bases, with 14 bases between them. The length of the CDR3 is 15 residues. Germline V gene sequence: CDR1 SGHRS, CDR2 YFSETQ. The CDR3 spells CASSFSQGWDTEAFF. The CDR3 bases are TGCGCCAGCAGCTTTTCTCAGGGCTGGGACACTGAAGCTTTCTTT.

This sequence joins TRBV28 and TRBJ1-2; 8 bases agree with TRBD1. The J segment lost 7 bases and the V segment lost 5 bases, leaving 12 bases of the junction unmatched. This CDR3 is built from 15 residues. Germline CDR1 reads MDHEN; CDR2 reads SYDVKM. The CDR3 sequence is CASSPHPGQGGGYTF. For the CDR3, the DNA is TGTGCCAGCAGTCCCCACCCCGGACAGGGAGGTGGCTACACCTTC.

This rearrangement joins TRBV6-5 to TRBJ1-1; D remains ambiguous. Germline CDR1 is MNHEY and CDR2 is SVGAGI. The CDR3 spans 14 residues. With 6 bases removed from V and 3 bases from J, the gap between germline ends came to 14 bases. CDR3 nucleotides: TGTGCCAGCAGCCTTCTTGTTAGTGACACTGAAGCTTTCTTT. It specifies CASSLLVSDTEAFF.

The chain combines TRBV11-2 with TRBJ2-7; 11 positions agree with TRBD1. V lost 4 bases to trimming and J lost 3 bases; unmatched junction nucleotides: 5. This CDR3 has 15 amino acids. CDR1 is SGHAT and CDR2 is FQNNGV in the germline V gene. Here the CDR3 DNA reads TGTGCCAGCAGCTACCGGGGACAGGGGGACTACGAGCAGTACTTC. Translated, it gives CASSYRGQGDYEQYF.

CDR3 bases: TGTGCCAGCACCCAAGGAGATACTGAAGCTTTCTTT. This sequence encodes CASTQGDTEAFF. The genes are TRBV25-1 and TRBJ1-1; D is unresolved. Germline CDR1 is MGHDK and CDR2 is SYGVNS. V was trimmed by 7 bases and J by 5 bases, leaving 11 bases between them. The CDR3 runs to 12 residues.

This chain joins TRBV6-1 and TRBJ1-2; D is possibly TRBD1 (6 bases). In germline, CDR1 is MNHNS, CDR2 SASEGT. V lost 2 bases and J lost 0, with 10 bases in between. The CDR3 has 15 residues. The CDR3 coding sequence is TGTGCCAGCAGTGAACCCAGGACAGCTAACTATGGCTACACCTTC. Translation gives CASSEPRTANYGYTF.

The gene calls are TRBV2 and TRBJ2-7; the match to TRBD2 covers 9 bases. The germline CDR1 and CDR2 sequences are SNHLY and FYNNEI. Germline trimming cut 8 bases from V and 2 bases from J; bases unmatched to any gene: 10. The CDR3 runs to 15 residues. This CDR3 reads CASLAGASGAYEQYF. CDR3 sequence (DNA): TGTGCCAGCTTGGCCGGGGCTAGCGGGGCCTACGAGCAGTACTTC.

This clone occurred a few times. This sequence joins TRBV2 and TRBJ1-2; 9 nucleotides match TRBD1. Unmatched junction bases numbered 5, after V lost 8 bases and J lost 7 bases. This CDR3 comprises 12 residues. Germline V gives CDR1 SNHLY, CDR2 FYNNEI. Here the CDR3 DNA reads TGTGCCAGCTTAGACAGGGGGTCTGGCTACACCTTC. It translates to CASLDRGSGYTF.

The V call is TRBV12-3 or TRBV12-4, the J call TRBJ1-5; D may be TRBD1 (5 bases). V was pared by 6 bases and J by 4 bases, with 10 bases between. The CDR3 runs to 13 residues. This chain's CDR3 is CASRRAGNQPQHF. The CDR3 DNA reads TGTGCCAGCAGAAGAGCAGGGAATCAGCCCCAGCATTTT.

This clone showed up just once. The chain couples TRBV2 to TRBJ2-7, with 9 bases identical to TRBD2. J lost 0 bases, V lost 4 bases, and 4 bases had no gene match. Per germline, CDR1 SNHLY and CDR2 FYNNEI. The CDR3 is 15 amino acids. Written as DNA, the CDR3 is TGTGCCAGCAGTGTGGCTAGCGGGAACTCCTACGAGCAGTACTTC. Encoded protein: CASSVASGNSYEQYF.